The rows below give T cell receptor beta chains drawn from one sample of a study of blood T cell repertoires in COVID-19. Profiling relied on immunoSEQ multiplex PCR, and the TCRdb table lists in-frame clones only, not all of them. This sample has 150,000 to 200,000 clones, with about four fifths found just once. The material sequenced was peripheral blood. The receptors were gathered from a man between 70 and 80 years old with active or convalescent COVID-19. The CDR3 runs from the conserved cysteine through the conserved F or W. The D gene is left open where the match is weak. Only part of the rows carry a size: once, few, many, or a class if the clone is expanded.

J,V,size,length,D,DNA,CDR3
TRBJ2-1,TRBV4-3,NA,15,NA,TGCGCCAGCAGCCAAACTAGATTCTCCTACAATGAGCAGTTCTTC,CASSQTRFSYNEQFF
TRBJ2-2,TRBV12-5,NA,13,NA,TGTGCTAGTGGCCCACTGGTGGCCGGGGAGCTGTTTTTT,CASGPLVAGELFF
TRBJ2-5,TRBV5-8,NA,17,TRBD1,TGTGCCAGCAGCTTGTTGATCACAGGGGGACAGCAAGAGACCCAGTACTTC,CASSLLITGGQQETQYF
TRBJ2-7,TRBV5-1,NA,15,NA,TGCGCCAGCAGCTTGGTATCTGGACAAGCCTACGAGCAGTACTTC,CASSLVSGQAYEQYF
TRBJ1-4,TRBV28,NA,14,TRBD1,TGTGCCAGCAGACAGACAGGGGGAGGGGAAAAACTGTTTTTT,CASRQTGGGEKLFF
TRBJ2-2,TRBV6-5,NA,13,NA,TGTGCCAGCAGCCGGGAGAACACCGGGGAGCTGTTTTTT,CASSRENTGELFF
TRBJ2-5,TRBV28,NA,15,NA,TGTGCCAGCAGTTCCCCTGGGGCAGAGTCGGAGACCCAGTACTTC,CASSSPGAESETQYF
TRBJ2-1,TRBV7-2,NA,15,TRBD1,TGTGCCAGCAGCTTAACAGGGGGATATTACAATGAGCAGTTCTTC,CASSLTGGYYNEQFF
TRBJ1-5,TRBV30,NA,15,NA,TGTGCCTGGAGTTACGGACTGGGAGGTTATCAGCCCCAGCATTTT,CAWSYGLGGYQPQHF
TRBJ2-1,TRBV18,NA,14,NA,TGTGCCAGCTCACCACAGGGACTCAACAATGAGCAGTTCTTC,CASSPQGLNNEQFF
TRBJ2-1,TRBV18,once,15,NA,TGTGCCAGCTCACCGAGGCAGGGGTATTTGGATGAGCAGTTCTTC,CASSPRQGYLDEQFF
TRBJ1-1,TRBV9,NA,18,NA,TGTGCCAGCAGCGTAGCCGACACCGATACCCTTTTGAACACTGAAGCTTTCTTT,CASSVADTDTLLNTEAFF
TRBJ2-1,TRBV4-3,NA,16,TRBD2,TGCGCCAGCAGCCAGACTAGCGGGACTATTTACAATGAGCAGTTCTTC,CASSQTSGTIYNEQFF
TRBJ2-7,TRBV18,NA,15,TRBD1,TGTGCCAGCTCCAGGGGACAGGAGAGCTCCTACGAGCAGTACTTC,CASSRGQESSYEQYF
TRBJ1-5,TRBV29-1,NA,13,NA,TGCAGCGTCGGACAGAATGGCAATCAGCCCCAGCATTTT,CSVGQNGNQPQHF
TRBJ2-3,TRBV29-1,NA,13,TRBD2,TGCAGCGTTATTAGCGGGAGCACAGATACGCAGTATTTT,CSVISGSTDTQYF
TRBJ1-5,TRBV28,NA,16,NA,TGTGCCAGCCAAGACGGGGGGCTCACTAGCAATCAGCCCCAGCATTTT,CASQDGGLTSNQPQHF
TRBJ1-1,TRBV6-5,NA,15,TRBD1,TGTGCCAGCAGTCAACCAGGGGGCGCGAACACTGAAGCTTTCTTT,CASSQPGGANTEAFF
TRBJ1-6,TRBV5-4,once,15,TRBD1,TGTGCCAGCAGCTTGGGACAGGGGGCTCGATCACCCCTCCACTTT,CASSLGQGARSPLHF
TRBJ2-5,TRBV7-9,NA,13,NA,TGTGCCAGCACCCTTACGGTCCAAGAGACCCAGTACTTC,CASTLTVQETQYF